Following are 21 T cell receptor beta chains from one sample sequenced in a study of shared clonotypes between healthy human individuals. Here immunoSEQ multiplex PCR was the method, and the copy in TCRdb shows in-frame clones only, minus some. This table has about 2.4 million clones, just over 90% appearing once. Sequenced: naive CD4+ T cells sorted from blood. The subset: CD45RA+ positively selected. These receptors all come from a man aged 18 to 35 in good health.

The rearrangement links TRBV6-4 to TRBJ2-1; TRBD1 matches 7 bases. This CDR3 comprises 13 residues. Unmatched junction bases numbered 1, after V lost 2 bases and J lost 6 bases. CDR1 and CDR2 (germline): MRHNA, SNTAGT. The CDR3 here is CASSDGTANEQFF. As DNA, the CDR3 is TGTGCCAGCAGTGACGGGACAGCCAATGAGCAGTTCTTC.

This clone was seen only a few times. V usage is TRBV18 and J usage is TRBJ1-4, with 9 bases fitting TRBD1. Germline values: CDR1 KGHSH, CDR2 LQKENI. V was pared by 4 bases and J by 5 bases, with 11 bases of the junction left unmatched. The CDR3 is 17 residues long. CDR3 nucleotides: TGTGCCAGCTCACTTTCCGATCTCGGGACAGGGAATGAAAAACTGTTTTTT. Residues: CASSLSDLGTGNEKLFF.

This sequence joins TRBV11-2 and TRBJ2-5, with D possibly TRBD2 on 6 matching bases. The V gene's germline CDR1 is SGHAT and CDR2 FQNNGV. This CDR3 comprises 13 residues. V gave up 5 bases and J gave up 5 bases, with 12 bases separating them. The CDR3 spells CASSQGLWETQYF. CDR3 nucleotides: TGTGCCAGCAGCCAGGGACTCTGGGAGACCCAGTACTTC. The full variable domain, completed using reference TRBV11-2 and TRBJ2-5, is EAGVAQSPRYKIIEKRQSVAFWCNPISGHATLYWYQQILGQGPKLLIQFQNNGVVDDSQLPKDRFSAERLKGVDSTLKIQPAKLEDSAVYLCASSQGLWETQYFGPGTRLLVL.

This chain links TRBV5-1 with TRBJ2-5, with 8 bases lining up with TRBD1. The CDR3 runs 16 residues. V shed 0 bases and J 2 bases; nucleotides not matched to a gene: 6. Germline CDR1 is SGHRS and CDR2 is YFSETQ. CDR3 in amino acids: CASSLVGTGVQETQYF. The CDR3 coding sequence is TGCGCCAGCAGCTTGGTGGGGACAGGAGTACAAGAGACCCAGTACTTC.

The chain is built from TRBV5-1 and TRBJ1-6; D call uncertain. Germline lookup yields CDR1 SGHRS and CDR2 YFSETQ. The CDR3 covers 15 residues. V was pared by 5 bases and J by 6 bases, with 15 bases between. Written as DNA, the CDR3 is TGCGCCAGCAGGCAAGCCGCCAGGTCTAATTCACCCCTCCACTTT. Translating gives CASRQAARSNSPLHF.

V is TRBV6-5 and J is TRBJ1-5; D unclear. Germline-derived CDR1 and CDR2 are MNHEY and SVGAGI. V was shortened by 0 bases and J by 7 bases, with 10 bases between the two germline ends. The CDR3 sequence is 14 residues long. The CDR3 DNA reads TGTGCCAGCAGTTACTCCCGGGAGTTCCAGCCCCAGCATTTT. Its translation: CASSYSREFQPQHF.

The chain carries TRBV2 and TRBJ1-4; TRBD1 agrees at 7 bases. In germline, CDR1 is SNHLY, CDR2 FYNNEI. The V segment lost 6 bases and the J segment 6 bases; nucleotides outside the gene matches: 10. CDR3 length: 15 residues. The CDR3 is CASRGFRGRDEKLFF. CDR3 in DNA: TGTGCCAGCAGGGGGTTCAGGGGGAGGGATGAAAAACTGTTTTTT.

The chain has TRBV21-1 and TRBJ2-2; TRBD2 is the table's D call and was not checked against the DNA. TRBV21-1 is annotated as a pseudogene. The CDR3 sequence is 14 residues long. CDR3 DNA: TGTGCCAGCAAGTCGGGGGGCATCACCGGGGAGCTGTTTTTT. Protein: CASKSGGITGELFF.

The rearrangement links TRBV6-4 to TRBJ1-2; D is uncertain. This CDR3 is 16 amino acids long. Trimming removed 3 bases at V and 4 bases at J, with 18 bases between. Germline loops: CDR1 MRHNA, CDR2 SNTAGT. For the CDR3, the DNA is TGTGCCAGCAGTGATCCTCAGAGGACCCCTCTCTATGGCTACACCTTC. Protein sequence: CASSDPQRTPLYGYTF.

The chain couples TRBV19 to TRBJ2-2; D not resolved. Germline V CDR1 and CDR2: LNHDA, SQIVND (reference sequence). Trimming left V 3 bases short and J 3 bases short, with 11 bases between. There are 15 residues in the CDR3. This chain's CDR3 is CASSIGILDTGELFF. The CDR3 DNA follows: TGTGCCAGTAGTATTGGGATTTTGGACACCGGGGAGCTGTTTTTT.

With regard to this clone: The junction and the germline gene differ at one end; a read error may be behind it. The V and J genes are TRBV11-2 and TRBJ2-7; TRBD2 matches 11 bases. Germline V gives CDR1 SGHAT, CDR2 FQNNGV. The length of the CDR3 is 14 residues. CDR3 amino acids: CASRLAGGPNEQYF. Here the CDR3 DNA reads TGTGCCAGCCGCTTAGCGGGAGGGCCCAACGAGCAGTACTTC.

This clone showed up just once. In DNA form, the CDR3 reads TGTGCCAGCAGCTTATGGGGGGCAACTAATGAAAAACTGTTTTTT. Its translation: CASSLWGATNEKLFF. The V and J genes are TRBV7-8 and TRBJ1-4, with D possibly being TRBD1 (5 bases). Trimming removed 2 bases at V and 0 bases at J, with 7 bases between. This CDR3 contains 15 residues. Germline lookup yields CDR1 SGHVS and CDR2 FQNEAQ.

V is TRBV5-4 and J is TRBJ2-7; D unclear. The length of the CDR3 is 14 residues. The V gene's germline CDR1 is SGHNT and CDR2 YYREEE (reference sequence). Trimming took off 1 base at V and 5 bases at J, with 13 bases between the two ends. DNA for the CDR3: TGTGCCAGCAGCTTGTTTCCCTCCCAGGACGAGCAGTACTTC. This sequence encodes CASSLFPSQDEQYF. Variable domain in full (rest from reference TRBV5-4 and TRBJ2-7): ETGVTQSPTHLIKTRGQQVTLRCSSQSGHNTVSWYQQALGQGPQFIFQYYREEENGRGNFPPRFSGLQFPNYSSELNVNALELDDSALYLCASSLFPSQDEQYFGPGTRLTVT.

The V call is TRBV15, the J call TRBJ2-2; D gene uncertain. Between the trimmed V and J ends, which lost 4 bases and 7 bases, there was a span of 4 bases. CDR1 and CDR2 from the germline V gene are LNHNV and YYDKDF (reference sequence). The CDR3 covers 11 residues. In DNA form, the CDR3 reads TGTGCCACCAGCAAAGTCGGGGAGCTGTTTTTT. It is translated as CATSKVGELFF.

The CDR3 here is CASSLEVAGGQEQYF. CDR3 nucleotides: TGTGCCAGCAGCTTAGAAGTAGCGGGGGGGCAAGAGCAGTACTTC. The V call is TRBV7-2, the J call TRBJ2-7, with 11 bases matching TRBD2. Germline lookup yields CDR1 SGHTA and CDR2 FQGNSA. Trimming took 1 base from V and 7 from J; bases not matched to a gene: 6. The CDR3 spans 15 residues. Full variable domain (outside the CDR3, taken from reference TRBV7-2 and TRBJ2-7): GAGVSQSPSNKVTEKGKDVELRCDPISGHTALYWYRQSLGQGLEFLIYFQGNSAPDKSGLPSDRFSAERTGGSVSTLTIQRTQQEDSAVYLCASSLEVAGGQEQYFGPGTRLTVT.

This clone has just a few counts. The V call is TRBV7-9, the J call TRBJ1-1; D is uncertain. The CDR3 length is 12 residues. Germline V gene lookup returns CDR1 SEHNR and CDR2 FQNEAQ (reference sequence). V was shortened by 2 bases and J by 1 base, with 2 bases between the two germline ends. CDR3 protein: CASSLQNTEAFF. In nucleotides, the CDR3 is TGTGCCAGCAGCTTACAGAACACTGAAGCTTTCTTT.

V usage is TRBV27 and J usage is TRBJ1-2; D not resolved. The V and J ends lost 3 bases and 4 bases respectively, with 6 bases between them. The CDR3 covers 12 residues. Germline V gene sequence: CDR1 MNHEY, CDR2 SMNVEV (reference sequence). The CDR3 region has the DNA TGTGCCAGCAGTTTTGTCGGCTATGGCTACACCTTC. This translates into CASSFVGYGYTF.

This chain uses TRBV19 with TRBJ1-5; 9 bases agree with TRBD1. This CDR3 contains 15 residues. In germline, CDR1 is LNHDA, CDR2 SQIVND (reference sequence). Trimming took 8 bases from V and 0 from J; bases not matched to a gene: 5. This chain's CDR3 is CASGGQGTSNQPQHF. CDR3 DNA: TGTGCCAGTGGAGGACAGGGGACTAGCAATCAGCCCCAGCATTTT.

The gene calls are TRBV7-2 and TRBJ2-7, with D possibly matching TRBD2 (6 bases). This CDR3 has 17 amino acids. CDR1 is SGHTA and CDR2 is FQGNSA in the germline V gene. The V gene lost 1 base and the J gene lost 0 bases, with 16 bases spanning the gap. CDR3 DNA: TGTGCCAGCAGCTTAGTAGGTCTAGCGAGATTCTCCTACGAGCAGTACTTC. Residues: CASSLVGLARFSYEQYF.

This chain joins TRBV10-3 and TRBJ2-3; the D gene is possibly TRBD1 (5 bases). V lost 5 bases, J lost 0 bases, and 9 bases lay in between. The CDR3 consists of 14 residues. CDR1 and CDR2 (germline): ENHRY, SYGVKD. As DNA, the CDR3 is TGTGCCATCAGTTTGACAGAAAGCACAGATACGCAGTATTTT. Its protein is CAISLTESTDTQYF.

V is TRBV19 and J is TRBJ2-7; D is perhaps TRBD1 (6 bases). This CDR3 spans 14 amino acids. Germline V gene lookup returns CDR1 LNHDA and CDR2 SQIVND (reference sequence). Between the trimmed V and J ends, which lost 7 bases and 5 bases, there was a span of 18 bases. The CDR3 sequence is CASIRTVLIHEQYF. In DNA, the CDR3 is TGTGCCAGTATAAGGACAGTATTAATCCACGAGCAGTACTTC.